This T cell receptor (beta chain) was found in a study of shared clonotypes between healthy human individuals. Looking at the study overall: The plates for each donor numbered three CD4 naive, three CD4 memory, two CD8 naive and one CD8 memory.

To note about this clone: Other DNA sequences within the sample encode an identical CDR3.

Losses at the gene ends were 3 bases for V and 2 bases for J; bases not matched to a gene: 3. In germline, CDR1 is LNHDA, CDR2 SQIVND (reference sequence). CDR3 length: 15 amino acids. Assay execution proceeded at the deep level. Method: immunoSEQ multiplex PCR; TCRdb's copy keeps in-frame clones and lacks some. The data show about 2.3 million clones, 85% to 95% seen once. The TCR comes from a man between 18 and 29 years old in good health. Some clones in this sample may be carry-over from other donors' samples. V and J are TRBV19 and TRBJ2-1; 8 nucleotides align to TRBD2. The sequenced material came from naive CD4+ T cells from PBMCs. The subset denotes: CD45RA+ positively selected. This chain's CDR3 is CASSIGAGAYNEQFF. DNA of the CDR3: TGTGCCAGTAGTATTGGAGCGGGAGCCTACAATGAGCAGTTCTTC.